This record looks at one TCR beta chain sequence and its context. This clonotype was counted ten times or more. Its cognate antigen has yet to be identified. Base qualities are not provided; no much larger clone lies one nucleotide away. This sample stems from a study of T cells in Graves' hyperthyroidism and ophthalmopathy (dated by TCRdb to about 2019). Regarding the research as a whole: Peripheral blood was sampled at the time of initial diagnosis, prior to any treatment. A discovery cohort of around 98 patients, roughly 40 with Graves' ophthalmopathy and fewer than 65 with stable Graves' hyperthyroidism, was used to find distinguishing TCR V-J signatures. Prospective prediction of ophthalmopathy was tested in an independent validation cohort of 18 to 20 hyperthyroidism patients and 15 to 17 patients who later progressed to ophthalmopathy. The 100 discovery patients were divided at random into training and test sets in a 7:3 ratio. The study also compared thyroid tissue and blood T-cell repertoires from roughly six Graves' hyperthyroidism patients. After sampling, hyperthyroidism patients received methimazole starting at 30 mg daily, and ophthalmopathy patients received high-dose intravenous methylprednisolone. The paper describes TCR Vbeta CDR3 sequencing of roughly 130 peripheral blood samples, made up of 43 ophthalmopathy patients, approximately 76 hyperthyroidism patients and 17 progressor patients.

The TCR beta CDR3 regions were amplified from the RNA transcripts. For the first round of RT-PCR on the TCR CDR3, the HTBI primer set was used together with the Qiagen OneStep RT-PCR kit. The libraries were constructed in a second round of multiplex PCR and then size-selected and purified. The libraries were sequenced on an Illumina HiSeq2000 using paired-end 100 bp reads. Under the source paper's analysis protocol: SOAPnuke was used to process the raw data, with reads discarded if the reads contained adapters or uncalled bases, had a mean Phred below 15, or lacked an exact constant-primer or identifier match. COPE v1.2.5 was used to merge high-quality paired reads, and clonotypes were defined as unique nucleotide sequences. MiTCR v1.1 was used to align clonotypes to the IMGT TRBV, TRBD and TRBJ reference segments. The analysis included only V-J combinations with a frequency above 0.0001, which together covered approximately 99% of the repertoires. The TCS score was defined as F50 (clonal expansion) divided by E x V (chaos), with BLOSUM62-based TCRdist calculated between CDR3 peptides within each V-J. Welch's t-statistics and random forest reduced around 520 V-J features to 10 to 15, which were used in a naive Bayes classifier (R e1071). TCRdb trimmed public reads at Q25 via fastp, called clones via MiXCR and kept in-frame beta chains. When rows share a CDR3 protein, they turn into one entry using the most common DNA and genes. Clone size and V and J calls follow TCRdb, not the original study. A total of 340,000 or so distinct CDR3 sequences appear in this sample, around a sixth of them only once. The ten largest account for approximately 49% of the sample.

CDR1 and CDR2 were assigned from the germline V gene (reference sequence) as DFQATT and SNEGSKA. From the cysteine through the phenylalanine, the CDR3 covers 15 amino acids. CDR3 DNA is the only sequence kept; it has 45 bases, read in frame from the first base. Germline trimming: 3 bases from V, 2 bases from J; junction bases outside gene matches: 7. Stable Graves' hyperthyroidism was defined as the absence of progression to ophthalmopathy over 18 months of follow-up. The hyperthyroidism patients were between 18 and 65 years old and newly diagnosed, with a disease duration of less than 2 months. Exclusion was applied to patients with uncontrolled infections, other autoimmune diseases, pregnancy or lactation. Diagnoses were based on clinical symptoms, serum thyroxine and TRAb, thyroid ultrasound and orbital computed tomography. PBMCs were separated from roughly 9.6 ml of fresh peripheral blood using Ficoll-Paque density gradient centrifugation. Trizol reagent was used to extract total RNA, and RNA quality was then checked on an Agilent 2100 Bioanalyzer.

Overall results and qualifications from the work: Most expanded thyroid clonotypes (frequency above 0.001) were also detected in blood, a finding suggesting that blood repertoires may reflect thyroid immune responses. Ophthalmopathy was separated from stable hyperthyroidism by a 13 V-J signature model, with 87.88% sensitivity and about 81% specificity obtained in cross-validation and 80%/75% obtained in testing. In validation, progression to ophthalmopathy was predicted by the model with 70% to 71% sensitivity and 72.22% specificity, a median of 6.5 months before onset. No statistical method was used to set the sample size in advance, and investigators knew the group allocation.

Sequencing was done on a sample of blood. Recombination joined TRBV20-1 with TRBJ2-3, and 8 bases in between align with TRBD2. The clonotype originates from a woman between 50 and 59 years old with Graves' hyperthyroidism. The CDR3 protein sequence reads: CSASGTSGLTDTQYF. The bases are TGCAGTGCTAGTGGGACTAGTGGCCTCACAGATACGCAGTATTTT.